This note documents a single T cell receptor (beta chain) sequence. The sample comes from a study of blood T cell repertoires in COVID-19. Study as a whole: From T cells, B-cell-depleted T cells, or PBMCs came the material, which was cDNA or gDNA.

Assay: immunoSEQ multiplex PCR; the TCRdb copy retains only in-frame clones and omits some. Among around 200,000 clones, around 87% were seen once, and the ten largest hold less than 3%. The CDR3 is made up of 12 amino acids. Germline V gives CDR1 SGHDT, CDR2 YYEEEE. The V gene lost 4 bases and the J gene lost 9 bases, with 11 bases spanning the gap. V gene TRBV5-6 combines with J gene TRBJ1-5; D ambiguous. The sequence derives from a man between 35 and 55 years old with active or convalescent COVID-19. Sequenced material: peripheral blood. The CDR3 DNA sequence: TGTGCCAGCAGCCCCTCCGGTGGGCCCCAGCATTTT. Translation: CASSPSGGPQHF.